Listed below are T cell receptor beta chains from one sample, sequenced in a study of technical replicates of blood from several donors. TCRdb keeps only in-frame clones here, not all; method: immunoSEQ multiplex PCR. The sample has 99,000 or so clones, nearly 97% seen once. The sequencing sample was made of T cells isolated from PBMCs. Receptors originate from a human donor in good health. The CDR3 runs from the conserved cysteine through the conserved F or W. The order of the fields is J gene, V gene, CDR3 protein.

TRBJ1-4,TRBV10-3,CAIKAGSGEKLFF
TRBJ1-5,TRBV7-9,CASSLGDLGQGRGNQPQHF
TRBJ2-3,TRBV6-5,CASSSPGLAADTQYF
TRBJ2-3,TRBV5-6,CASSLALAGSTDTQYF
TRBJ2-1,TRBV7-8,CASSERDRGRGPEQFF
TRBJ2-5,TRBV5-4,CASSSDYQETQYF
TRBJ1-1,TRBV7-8,CASSLLPFLDRGTEAFF
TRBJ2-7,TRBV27,CASSQLLGQGGYEQYF
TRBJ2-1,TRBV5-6,CASSLLAGSNEQFF
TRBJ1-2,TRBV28,CASSLPGYGYTF
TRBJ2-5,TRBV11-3,CASSPWGTGTVQETQYF
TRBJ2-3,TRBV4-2,CASSPFGSGGTDTQYF
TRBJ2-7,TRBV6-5,CASRDRGRSSYEQYF
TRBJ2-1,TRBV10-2,CASTPIGLANNEQFF
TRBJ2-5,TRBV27,CASSKFRQAKETQYF
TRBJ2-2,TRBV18,CASSPTGNTGELFF
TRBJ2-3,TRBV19,CASSPGLAGATDTQYF
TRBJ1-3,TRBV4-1,CASSPKGYGNTIYF
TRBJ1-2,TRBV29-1,CSVGHRGNYGYTF
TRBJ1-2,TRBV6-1,CASSRSNSGYTF
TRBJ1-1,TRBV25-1,CASSEGVRGKDEAFF
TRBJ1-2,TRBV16,CASSQYPDRANYGYTF
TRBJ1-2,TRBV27,CASKEGVGPNYGYTF
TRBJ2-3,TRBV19,CASKPSGGYTDTQYF
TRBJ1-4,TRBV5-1,CASSGDRGNEKLFF
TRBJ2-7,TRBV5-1,CASSLDPAGGPKSYEQYF
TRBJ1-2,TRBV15,CATADGTAYGYTF
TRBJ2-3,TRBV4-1,CASSQGRSAEITDTQYF
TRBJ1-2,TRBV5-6,CASSGGQNYGYTF